The T cell receptor beta chain under discussion was sequenced for a study of blood T cell repertoires in COVID-19. Study as a whole: PBMCs, B-cell-depleted T cells, or T cells were the source of the cDNA or gDNA that made up the material.

Data came from immunoSEQ multiplex PCR; TCRdb stores just in-frame clones and leaves some out. The data hold about 240,000 clones, with about 83% observed a single time. Germline values: CDR1 SGHDT, CDR2 YYEEEE. Trimming took 2 bases from V and 7 from J, leaving 13 bases between them. This CDR3 is 14 amino acids long. Clinical history as reported by participants underpinned cohort assignment. Before they entered the study, exposed participants had met a COVID-19 case within 2 weeks. The receptor's source is a woman aged 40 to 50 who had been exposed to COVID-19. The chain couples TRBV5-6 to TRBJ1-5, with a weak D call TRBD1 (6 bases). The sequencing sample was made of PBMCs or T cells enriched from blood (not recorded which). This CDR3 is CASSFMNRDQPQHF. The CDR3 nucleotides read TGTGCCAGCAGCTTTATGAACAGGGACCAGCCCCAGCATTTT.